The rows below give T cell receptor beta chains drawn from one sample of a study of cytomegalovirus exposure and HLA in healthy donors. This table comes from immunoSEQ multiplex PCR, and its TCRdb copy is limited to in-frame clones, with some not included. Among roughly 190,000 clones listed, about four fifths were seen once. Sequences were obtained from PBMCs. The source of these receptors is a girl between 10 and 17 years old in good health and CMV-seropositive. Both conserved end residues are part of each CDR3. Each record gives: clone size, D gene, J gene, V gene, CDR3 protein, CDR3 DNA. D genes are given only for firm matches. Rows may omit the clone size; those that give it use once, few, many or a size class.

>-|-|TRBJ1-3|TRBV19
CASSASLGNTIYF
TGTGCCAGTAGTGCTAGTCTTGGAAACACCATATATTTT
>-|-|TRBJ2-7|TRBV10-2
CAISDGWGVDEQYF
TGTGCCATCAGTGACGGTTGGGGGGTCGACGAGCAGTACTTC
>-|TRBD1|TRBJ1-1|TRBV2
CASSEGTGKNTEAFF
TGTGCCAGCAGTGAAGGGACAGGGAAAAACACTGAAGCTTTCTTT
>-|TRBD1|TRBJ1-2|TRBV10-3
CAISDPKAGGGYTF
TGTGCCATCAGTGACCCGAAGGCAGGGGGAGGCTACACCTTC
>-|-|TRBJ1-1|TRBV11-3
CASSLVTEAEAFF
TGTGCCAGCAGCTTAGTAACGGAGGCTGAAGCTTTCTTT
>once|-|TRBJ1-1|TRBV6-6
CASSYPAEGRAQAFF
TGTGCCAGCAGTTACCCAGCAGAAGGGCGGGCCCAAGCTTTCTTT
>few|-|TRBJ1-6|TRBV27
CASSPGSGNSPLHF
TGTGCCAGCAGTCCCGGTAGCGGCAATTCACCCCTCCACTTT
>-|TRBD1|TRBJ2-7|TRBV6-5
CASRTGDYEQYF
TGTGCCAGCAGAACAGGGGATTACGAGCAGTACTTC
>-|-|TRBJ2-1|TRBV27
CASSLSSVPNEQFF
TGTGCCAGCAGTTTATCGTCCGTCCCCAATGAGCAGTTCTTC
>-|TRBD2|TRBJ2-3|TRBV9
CASTETGGSDTQYF
TGTGCCAGCACCGAGACGGGGGGATCAGATACGCAGTATTTT
>-|-|TRBJ1-2|TRBV7-9
CASSSPPYGYTF
TGTGCCAGCAGCTCCCCTCCCTATGGCTACACCTTC
>few|TRBD2|TRBJ2-5|TRBV29-1
CSVEGVAGGPETQYF
TGCAGCGTTGAGGGGGTAGCGGGGGGGCCCGAGACCCAGTACTTC
>-|TRBD2|TRBJ2-3|TRBV30
CAWTPLAGGPASTDTQYF
TGTGCCTGGACACCTTTAGCGGGGGGGCCCGCTAGTACAGATACGCAGTATTTT
>-|-|TRBJ2-7|TRBV18
CASSPPSGTYEQYF
TGTGCCAGCTCACCACCTAGCGGAACCTACGAGCAGTACTTC
>-|-|TRBJ2-5|TRBV5-4
CASSIETDQETQYF
TGTGCCAGCAGCATTGAAACAGACCAAGAGACCCAGTACTTC
>-|TRBD1|TRBJ2-1|TRBV18
CASSPQGASYNEQFF
TGTGCCAGCTCACCCCAGGGGGCCTCCTACAATGAGCAGTTCTTC
>few|TRBD1|TRBJ2-7|TRBV5-6
CASSRTGGDYEQYF
TGTGCCAGCAGTCGGACAGGGGGCGATTACGAGCAGTACTTC
>-|TRBD2|TRBJ2-1|TRBV10-3
CAISDLAGGPGNEQFF
TGTGCCATCAGTGATTTAGCGGGGGGGCCGGGGAATGAGCAGTTCTTC
>-|TRBD1|TRBJ2-2|TRBV4-3
CASSQEQGATGELFF
TGCGCCAGCAGCCAAGAACAGGGGGCCACCGGGGAGCTGTTTTTT
>-|-|TRBJ1-1|TRBV27
CASSWGPLMNTEAFF
TGTGCCAGCAGCTGGGGCCCCCTTATGAACACTGAAGCTTTCTTT
>-|TRBD1|TRBJ2-3|TRBV5-4
CASSFGQGYTDTQYF
TGTGCCAGCAGCTTCGGACAGGGATACACAGATACGCAGTATTTT
>few|-|TRBJ2-5|TRBV7-5
CARSLVGAMKTQYF
TGTGCCAGAAGCTTAGTAGGGGCAATGAAGACCCAGTACTTC
>-|TRBD2|TRBJ2-7|TRBV30
CAWRVQGLAGKEQYF
TGTGCCTGGAGGGTTCAAGGACTAGCGGGGAAGGAACAGTACTTC
>-|-|TRBJ1-3|TRBV19
CASTPGVTGNTIYF
TGTGCCAGTACCCCCGGGGTAACTGGAAACACCATATATTTT
>-|-|TRBJ1-6|TRBV27
CASSTYSLPSYSPLHF
TGTGCCAGCAGTACCTACAGTCTCCCTTCCTATTCACCCCTCCACTTT
>-|TRBD2|TRBJ2-7|TRBV10-2
CASSESRTSGENEQYF
TGCGCCAGCAGTGAGTCGCGGACTAGCGGGGAGAACGAGCAGTACTTC
>-|-|TRBJ1-5|TRBV7-2
CASSLGRNQPQHF
TGTGCCAGCAGCTTAGGCAGGAATCAGCCCCAGCATTTT
>-|TRBD1|TRBJ2-7|TRBV28
CASRPTSGQGSINEQYF
TGTGCCAGCAGACCAACTTCGGGACAGGGATCGATTAACGAGCAGTACTTC
>-|-|TRBJ1-2|TRBV4-3
CASSQDLRDGYTF
TGCGCCAGCAGCCAAGATTTGAGGGATGGCTACACCTTC
>-|-|TRBJ2-1|TRBV9
CASSEDSLGVEQFF
TGTGCCAGCAGCGAGGACAGCCTCGGGGTTGAGCAGTTCTTC
>-|-|TRBJ2-7|TRBV11-2
CASSIGHVISYEQYF
TGTGCCAGCAGCATAGGACACGTAATTTCCTACGAGCAGTACTTC
>-|-|TRBJ2-1|TRBV7-8
CASSSPGGLSYNEQFF
TGTGCCAGCAGCTCCCCGGGGGGCCTCTCCTACAATGAGCAGTTCTTC
>few|TRBD2|TRBJ2-2|TRBV27
CASSLWASGGEYTGELFF
TGTGCCAGCAGTTTATGGGCTAGCGGGGGGGAATATACCGGGGAGCTGTTTTTT
>-|TRBD1|TRBJ1-1|TRBV18
CASSPTGWNTEAFF
TGTGCCAGCTCACCGACAGGGTGGAACACTGAAGCTTTCTTT
>-|TRBD2|TRBJ2-5|TRBV4-3
CASSQDQAGGLQETQYF
TGCGCCAGCAGCCAAGATCAAGCGGGGGGGCTCCAAGAGACCCAGTACTTC
>-|TRBD2|TRBJ2-3|TRBV5-1
CASSLGGSGGTDTQYF
TGCGCCAGCAGCTTGGGTGGTAGCGGGGGCACAGATACGCAGTATTTT
>-|-|TRBJ1-3|TRBV5-4
CASSLGGSLGNTIYF
TGTGCCAGCAGCCTCGGTGGTTCATTGGGAAACACCATATATTTT
>-|TRBD1|TRBJ2-1|TRBV5-1
CASSTTGIYEQFF
TGCGCCAGCAGCACGACAGGGATTTATGAGCAGTTCTTC
>-|TRBD2|TRBJ2-1|TRBV9
CASGGGNNEQFF
TGTGCCAGCGGGGGGGGGAACAATGAGCAGTTCTTC
>few|TRBD1|TRBJ1-3|TRBV19
CASSRDGTGLSGNTIYF
TGTGCCAGTAGCCGGGACGGGACAGGGCTCTCTGGAAACACCATATATTTT
>-|-|TRBJ1-1|TRBV6-1
CASSEYGGALMNTEAFF
TGTGCCAGCAGTGAATACGGAGGGGCCCTTATGAACACTGAAGCTTTCTTT
>-|TRBD2|TRBJ2-3|TRBV6-6
CASSYSLAGPGDTQYF
TGTGCCAGCAGTTACTCACTAGCGGGGCCGGGGGATACGCAGTATTTT
>-|-|TRBJ1-1|TRBV10-3
CAIRGTGLGTEAFF
TGTGCCATCAGAGGAACAGGCCTTGGCACTGAAGCTTTCTTT
>once|-|TRBJ2-7|TRBV18
CASSPSPSSYEQYF
TGTGCCAGCTCACCCTCACCCAGCTCCTACGAGCAGTACTTC
>-|-|TRBJ2-6|TRBV2
CASTRDTSSGANVLTF
TGTGCCAGCACCCGGGACACCAGCTCTGGGGCCAACGTCCTGACTTTC
>-|TRBD2|TRBJ2-5|TRBV7-9
CASSSSGGARETQYF
TGTGCCAGCAGCTCAAGCGGGGGGGCTAGGGAGACCCAGTACTTC
>once|TRBD1|TRBJ2-3|TRBV11-3
CASSHTGDGTDTQYF
TGTGCCAGCAGCCACACAGGGGACGGGACAGATACGCAGTATTTT